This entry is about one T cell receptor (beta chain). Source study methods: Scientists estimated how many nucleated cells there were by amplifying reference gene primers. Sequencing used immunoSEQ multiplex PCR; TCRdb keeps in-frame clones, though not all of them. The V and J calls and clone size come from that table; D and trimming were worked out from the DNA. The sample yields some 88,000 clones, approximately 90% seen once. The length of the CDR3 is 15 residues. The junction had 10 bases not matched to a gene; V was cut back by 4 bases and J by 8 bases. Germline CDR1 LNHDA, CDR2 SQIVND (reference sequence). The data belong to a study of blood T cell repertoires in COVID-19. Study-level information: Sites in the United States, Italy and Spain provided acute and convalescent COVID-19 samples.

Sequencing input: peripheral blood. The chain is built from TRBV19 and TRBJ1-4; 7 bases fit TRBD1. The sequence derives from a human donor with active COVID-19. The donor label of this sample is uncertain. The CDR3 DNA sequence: TGTGCCAGTAGTACGAACCGGGACAGTCCGGAAAAACTGTTTTTT. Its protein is CASSTNRDSPEKLFF.